Listed below are T cell receptor beta chains from one sample, sequenced in a study of control samples from healthy donors and cancer patients. Sequencing was performed with immunoSEQ multiplex PCR; in TCRdb, only in-frame clones are kept and a portion is missing. The repertoire includes 100,000 to 150,000 clones, roughly 90% of them detected once, and 4.5% to 7% sits in the top ten. Sequencing was carried out using blood. The receptors stem from a man younger than 35 in good health. The CDR3 runs from the conserved cysteine through the conserved F or W. Each record gives: clone size, V gene, D gene, J gene, CDR3 DNA, CDR3 protein. The D gene is left open where the match is weak. Clone size is stated in some rows and not others, as once, few, many or a class when expanded.

.,TRBV27,.,TRBJ1-1,TGTGCCAGCAAAGATACCATGAACACTGAAGCTTTCTTT,CASKDTMNTEAFF
.,TRBV11-1,.,TRBJ2-1,TGTGCCAGCAGCCCAGATTACAATGAGCAGTTCTTC,CASSPDYNEQFF
.,TRBV9,.,TRBJ2-2,TGTGCCAGCAGTGCCGGGGTTGACACCGGGGAGCTGTTTTTT,CASSAGVDTGELFF
.,TRBV24-1,TRBD2,TRBJ2-3,TGTGCCACCAGTGATCCTTGGACTAGCGGGGATACGCAGTATTTT,CATSDPWTSGDTQYF
.,TRBV24-1,TRBD2,TRBJ2-5,TGTGCCACCAGTGATTTGCCCCCCACTAGCGGCGGAGAGACCCAGTACTTC,CATSDLPPTSGGETQYF
.,TRBV9,TRBD1,TRBJ1-3,TGTGCCAGCAGCGTAGATGGCAGGGGGACTGGAAACACCATATATTTT,CASSVDGRGTGNTIYF
once,TRBV20-1,.,TRBJ2-7,TGCAGTGCTAGGCAGGGCTACGAGCAGTACTTC,CSARQGYEQYF
.,TRBV27,.,TRBJ2-1,TGTGCCAGCAGTTTATCGAGGCAAAATGAGCAGTTCTTC,CASSLSRQNEQFF
.,TRBV7-3,TRBD1,TRBJ2-7,TGTGCCAGCAGCGTGGACAGGGGTCTATCCTACGAGCAGTACTTC,CASSVDRGLSYEQYF
.,TRBV4-1,.,TRBJ2-2,TGCGCCAGCAGCCAAGGACCGAACACCGGGGAGCTGTTTTTT,CASSQGPNTGELFF
.,TRBV10-3,TRBD1,TRBJ1-1,TGTGCCATCACCCGGACAGGGGGCACTGAAGCTTTCTTT,CAITRTGGTEAFF
.,TRBV12-5,.,TRBJ2-3,TGTGCTAGTCGGTGGGGAACAGATACGCAGTATTTT,CASRWGTDTQYF
.,TRBV18,TRBD1,TRBJ2-3,TGTGCCAGCTCACCAAAATTCGGAGCAGGGGGCGTTGATACGCAGTATTTT,CASSPKFGAGGVDTQYF
.,TRBV6-5,.,TRBJ1-2,TGTGCCAGCAGGGGGGCTGGGACACCGACTTATGGCTACACCTTC,CASRGAGTPTYGYTF
.,TRBV7-9,TRBD1,TRBJ2-3,TGTGCCAGCAGCTACCTTGGGACAGGGTTCACAGATACGCAGTATTTT,CASSYLGTGFTDTQYF
.,TRBV11-3,.,TRBJ1-5,TGTGCCAGCAGCCAGGGGTTGAGCGGTCCCCAGCATTTT,CASSQGLSGPQHF
.,TRBV18,.,TRBJ1-4,TGTGCCAGCTCACCACGGAGGGGGGACGGTGAAAAACTGTTTTTT,CASSPRRGDGEKLFF
.,TRBV15,.,TRBJ2-5,TGTGCCACCAGCAGGGGGGCGGGACAGACCCAGTACTTC,CATSRGAGQTQYF